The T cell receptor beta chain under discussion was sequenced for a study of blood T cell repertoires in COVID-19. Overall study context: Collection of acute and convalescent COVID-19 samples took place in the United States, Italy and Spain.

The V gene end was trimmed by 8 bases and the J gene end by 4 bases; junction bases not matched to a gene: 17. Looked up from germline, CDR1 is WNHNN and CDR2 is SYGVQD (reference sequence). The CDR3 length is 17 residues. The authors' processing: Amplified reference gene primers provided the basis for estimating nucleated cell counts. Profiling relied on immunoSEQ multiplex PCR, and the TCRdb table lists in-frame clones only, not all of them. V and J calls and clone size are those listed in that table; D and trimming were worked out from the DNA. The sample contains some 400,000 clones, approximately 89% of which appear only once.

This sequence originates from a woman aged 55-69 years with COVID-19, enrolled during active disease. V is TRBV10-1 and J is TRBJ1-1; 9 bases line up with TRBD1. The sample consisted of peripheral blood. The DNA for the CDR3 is TGCGCCAGCTCCCCTGGCGGACAGGGGCTCACCGGCACTGAAGCTTTCTTT. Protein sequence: CASSPGGQGLTGTEAFF.